Detailed here is one T cell receptor beta chain. Produced via immunoSEQ multiplex PCR; TCRdb's table is partial and in-frame only. The sample shows 55,000 to 75,000 clones, under 95% of them seen only once. V lost 5 bases, J lost 7 bases, and 14 bases lay in between. This CDR3 spans 13 amino acids. Germline loops: CDR1 SGHAT, CDR2 FQDESV (reference sequence). The data belong to a study of blood T cell repertoires in COVID-19. Study background: Italy, Spain and the United States were the sources of the convalescent and acute COVID-19 samples. Nucleic acid was either cDNA or gDNA, and it came from T cells, B-cell-depleted T cells, or PBMCs.

The V call is TRBV11-1, the J call TRBJ1-2; perhaps TRBD1 as D (6 bases). The receptor was isolated from a human donor in a cohort sampled during active COVID-19. Sequenced material: peripheral blood. The CDR3 sequence is CASSADRGGGYTF. CDR3 coding DNA: TGTGCCAGCAGCGCCGACAGAGGGGGTGGCTACACCTTC.